This TCR beta chain was sequenced during a study of cytomegalovirus exposure and HLA in healthy donors. The study's findings and limits: As was reported, the classifier diagnosed cytomegalovirus status with high specificity and sensitivity. In all likelihood, a cluster of highly shared sequence variants was a sequencing artifact. The analysis excluded some indistinguishable V segments, including TRBV6-2 and TRBV6-3.

With respect to this clone: As yet, its antigen is unknown.

Primers included in the PCR were 60 Vbeta and 13 Jbeta primers. The protocol was immunoSEQ multiplex PCR, while the TCRdb copy is restricted to in-frame clones and leaves out a portion. The sample holds 150,000 to 200,000 clones, roughly four fifths seen once. Losses at the gene ends were 6 bases for V and 6 bases for J; bases not matched to a gene: 10. CDR1 is LGHNT, CDR2 FRNRAP, per germline. The CDR3 has 15 residues. Sequenced material: PBMCs. The V and J genes are TRBV12-5 and TRBJ2-1, with 8 bases identical to TRBD1. The clonotype originates from a woman between 18 and 29 years old in good health and CMV-seropositive. The CDR3 DNA is TGTGCTAGTGGCACCCAGGGGGCAAGGGGCAATGAGCAGTTCTTC. Translation: CASGTQGARGNEQFF.